This T cell receptor (beta chain) was identified in a study of blood T cell repertoires in COVID-19. Study context: Sites across the United States, Italy and Spain contributed samples from acute and convalescent COVID-19. PBMCs, B-cell-depleted T cells, or T cells were the source of the cDNA or gDNA that made up the material.

Germline V CDR1 and CDR2: GTSNPN, SVGIG (reference sequence). The germline V and J ends were trimmed by 4 bases and 3 bases, with 19 bases remaining between them. This CDR3 comprises 16 residues. Original methodology: Nucleated cell number was recorded as an estimate derived from reference gene primer amplification. Libraries were prepared by immunoSEQ multiplex PCR; TCRdb keeps only in-frame clonotypes and omits some of them. Clone size and the V and J calls come from that table; the DNA yielded D and trimming. The repertoire holds roughly 65,000 clones, with over 85% as singletons. The sequenced sample consisted of peripheral blood. The gene calls are TRBV30 and TRBJ1-5, with D possibly TRBD1 on 5 matching bases. This sequence originates from a man in his sixties with acute or convalescent COVID-19. CDR3 nucleotides: TGTGCCTGGACCACCCTTGAGCGGGACCACAATCAGCCCCAGCATTTT. This encodes CAWTTLERDHNQPQHF. The variable domain in full, completed from reference TRBV30 and TRBJ1-5, reads SQTIHQWPATLVQPVGSPLSLECTVEGTSNPNLYWYRQAAGRGLQLLFYSVGIGQISSEVPQNLSASRPQDRQFILSSKKLLLSDSGFYLCAWTTLERDHNQPQHFGDGTRLSIL.